This T cell receptor beta chain was retrieved from a study of HIV-infected patients and healthy controls. The CDR3 contains 13 residues. Germline CDR1 and CDR2: SGDLS and YYNGEE. Trimming removed 0 bases from V and 6 bases from J, with 7 bases in between. As for this clonotype: A much larger clone lies one base from this, so it may be a read error.

About 500 ng RNA was reverse transcribed with alpha and beta constant-region primers. Alpha and beta chain libraries were made separately by chain-specific third strand synthesis with multiplexing indices. After a brief PCR adding P5, P7 and a second index, roughly 24 amplification cycles followed. TCRdb passed the 5' RACE reads through MiXCR, listing each CDR3 protein once. Here the sample spans about 5,000 distinct CDR3 sequences, around 20% being singletons. Antiretroviral therapy had run roughly three months, about 14 weeks, before follow-up blood collection. All unsorted peripheral T cells were captured because whole blood was used without fractionation.

The chain employs TRBV9 and TRBJ2-1; no firm D call. This TCR was sampled from an adult with HIV infection. Sequences were derived from blood, sampled during antiretroviral therapy. The CDR3 DNA reads as TGTGCCAGCAGCGTAGATGAAAGCAATGAGCAGTTCTTC. This encodes CASSVDESNEQFF.